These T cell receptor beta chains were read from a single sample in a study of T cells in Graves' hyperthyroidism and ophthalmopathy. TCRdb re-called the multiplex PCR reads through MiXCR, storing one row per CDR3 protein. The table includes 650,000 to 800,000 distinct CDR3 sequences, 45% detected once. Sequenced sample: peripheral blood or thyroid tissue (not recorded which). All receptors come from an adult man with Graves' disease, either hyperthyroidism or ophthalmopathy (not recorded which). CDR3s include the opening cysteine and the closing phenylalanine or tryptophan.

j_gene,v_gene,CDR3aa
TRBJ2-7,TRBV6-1,CASSVGRYEQYF
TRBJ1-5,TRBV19,CASSMGTGTRQPQHF
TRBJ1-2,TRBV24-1,CATSDADWDYGYTF
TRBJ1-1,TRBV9,CASSYGVLGTEAFF
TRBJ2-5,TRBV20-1,CSAHYGGQETQYF
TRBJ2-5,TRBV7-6,CASRGGTGIETQYF
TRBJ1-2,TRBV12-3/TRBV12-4,CASSRGTAQHYGYTF
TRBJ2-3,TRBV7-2,CASSHSTGGGKGTQYF
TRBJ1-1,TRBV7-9,CASSLARELGAEAFF
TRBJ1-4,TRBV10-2,CASSQSGGYEKLFF
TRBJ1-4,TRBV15,CATSTWDRGPEKLFF
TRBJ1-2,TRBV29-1,CSVEPYRDYGYTF
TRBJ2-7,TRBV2,CASSDGQGGEQYF
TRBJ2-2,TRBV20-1,CSARRELFF
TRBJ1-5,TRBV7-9,CASSLYVGGQGATQPQHF
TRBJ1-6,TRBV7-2,CASSLGVRGRMNSPLHF
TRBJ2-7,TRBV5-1,CASSLSGTADYEQYF
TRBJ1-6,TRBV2,CASSNNYNSPLHF
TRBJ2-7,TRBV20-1,CSARVSSGYEQYF
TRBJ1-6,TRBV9,CASSPQGQGDNSPLHF
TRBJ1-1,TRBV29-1,CSGRTGVTDTEAFF
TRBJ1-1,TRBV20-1,CSASPQRTNTEAFF
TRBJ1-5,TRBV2,CASRSRDPLSNQPQHF
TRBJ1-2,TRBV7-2,CASSQGTGLHYGYTF